Listed here is a single T cell receptor beta chain. Its antigen is not identified. V was pared by 6 bases and J by 8 bases, with 19 bases of the junction left unmatched. There are 18 residues in the CDR3. Germline V gives CDR1 ENHRY, CDR2 SYGVKD. This sample stems from a study of blood T cells in healthy people across ages. PCR was performed a second time for 7 to 11 cycles using a sample-barcoded 5' primer and a J-beta primer mix. MiXCR, applied by TCRdb to the 5' RACE reads, yields one record per CDR3 protein. The sample holds approximately 1.5 million distinct CDR3 sequences; about 35% are singletons and the top ten take over 9%. Overall study results and limits: The study found more naive CD4+ cells and higher diversity in long-lived than aged donors. Estimated diversity, derived from one million T cells, was regarded as an underestimate.

The receptor's source is a woman in her twenties or thirties in good health. The sequenced sample consisted of blood. The rearrangement joins TRBV10-3 to TRBJ1-4; 9 nucleotides match TRBD1. The CDR3 sequence: CAISSKLGDREGKEKLFF. CDR3 in DNA: TGTGCCATCAGCTCGAAACTAGGGGACAGGGAGGGAAAAGAAAAACTGTTTTTT.